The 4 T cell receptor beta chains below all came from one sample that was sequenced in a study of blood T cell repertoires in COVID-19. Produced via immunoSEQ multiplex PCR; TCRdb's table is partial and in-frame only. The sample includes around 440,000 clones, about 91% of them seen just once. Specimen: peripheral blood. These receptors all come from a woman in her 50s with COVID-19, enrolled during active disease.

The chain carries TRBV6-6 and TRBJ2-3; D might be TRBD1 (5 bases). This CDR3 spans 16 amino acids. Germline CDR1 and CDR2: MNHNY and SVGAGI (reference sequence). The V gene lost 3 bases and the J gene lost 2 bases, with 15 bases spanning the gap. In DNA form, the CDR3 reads TGTGCCAGCAGTTATCGGGTGGCAGGGATCACAGATACGCAGTATTTT. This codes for CASSYRVAGITDTQYF.

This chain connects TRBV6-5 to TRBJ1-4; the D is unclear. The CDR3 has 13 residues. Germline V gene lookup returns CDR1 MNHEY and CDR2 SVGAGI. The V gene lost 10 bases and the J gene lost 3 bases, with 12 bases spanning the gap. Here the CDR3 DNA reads TGTGCCACCGACCCTGCGGCTAATGAAAAACTGTTTTTT. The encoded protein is CATDPAANEKLFF.

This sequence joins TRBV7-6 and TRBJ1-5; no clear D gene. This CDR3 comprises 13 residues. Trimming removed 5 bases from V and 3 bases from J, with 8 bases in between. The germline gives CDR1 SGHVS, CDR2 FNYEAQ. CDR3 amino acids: CASSPLTNQPQHF. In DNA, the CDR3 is TGTGCCAGCAGCCCTCTAACCAATCAGCCCCAGCATTTT.

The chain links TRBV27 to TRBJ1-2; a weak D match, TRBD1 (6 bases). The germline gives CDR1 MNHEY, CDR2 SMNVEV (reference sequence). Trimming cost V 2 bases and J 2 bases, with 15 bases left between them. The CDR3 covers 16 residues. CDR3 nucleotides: TGTGCCAGCAGTTTACACCGCAGGGGCCTCAACTATGGCTACACCTTC. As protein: CASSLHRRGLNYGYTF.